The rows below give T cell receptor beta chains drawn from one sample of a study of blood T cell repertoires in COVID-19. Profiling relied on immunoSEQ multiplex PCR, and the TCRdb table lists in-frame clones only, not all of them. The data contain over 150,000 clones, 83% of them seen just once; the ten biggest clones take up roughly 1.9%. Source material: peripheral blood. The source of these receptors is a woman of 80 years or more with acute or convalescent COVID-19. CDR3s include the opening cysteine and the closing phenylalanine or tryptophan. The order of the fields is D gene, V gene, clone size, J gene, CDR3 protein, CDR3 DNA. The D gene is left open where the match is weak. Clone size appears in some rows only: once, few, many, or a class for an expanded clone.

TRBD1	TRBV5-1	NA	TRBJ1-2	CASSSWGPGTGYDYGYTF	TGCGCCAGCAGCTCCTGGGGGCCCGGGACAGGGTATGACTATGGCTACACCTTC
NA	TRBV7-9	NA	TRBJ1-6	CASSYRERNSPLHF	TGTGCCAGCAGCTACAGGGAGCGAAATTCACCCCTCCACTTT
NA	TRBV29-1	NA	TRBJ1-1	CSVELSGLGTEAFF	TGCAGCGTTGAACTGTCAGGGTTGGGCACTGAAGCTTTCTTT
NA	TRBV11-2	once	TRBJ1-6	CASSAGGNNSPLHF	TGTGCCAGCAGCGCAGGAGGGAATAATTCACCCCTCCACTTT
TRBD2	TRBV4-3	NA	TRBJ2-2	CASSQGPLAGGTGELFF	TGCGCCAGCAGCCAAGGTCCTTTGGCGGGGGGCACCGGGGAGCTGTTTTTT
TRBD1	TRBV19	NA	TRBJ1-5	CASSTGEGQPQHF	TGTGCCAGTTCGACAGGGGAGGGACAGCCCCAGCATTTT
NA	TRBV3-1/TRBV3-2	NA	TRBJ2-5	CASSPGGQETQYF	TGTGCCAGCAGCCCTGGAGGACAAGAGACCCAGTACTTC
NA	TRBV6-2/TRBV6-3	NA	TRBJ1-2	CASSYGRASWGYTF	TGTGCCAGCAGTTACGGCAGGGCCTCTTGGGGCTACACCTTC
TRBD2	TRBV16	NA	TRBJ2-5	CASSQPTSGYETQYF	TGTGCCAGCAGCCAACCGACTAGCGGGTACGAGACCCAGTACTTC
NA	TRBV2	NA	TRBJ2-5	CASSAASVEETQYF	TGTGCCAGCAGTGCGGCTAGCGTTGAAGAGACCCAGTACTTC
TRBD1	TRBV18	once	TRBJ1-2	CASSVSGQGANYGYTF	TGTGCCAGCTCAGTATCGGGACAGGGGGCGAACTATGGCTACACCTTC
NA	TRBV3-1/TRBV3-2	NA	TRBJ2-3	CASSQEFKRNTQYF	TGTGCCAGCAGCCAAGAGTTCAAGCGAAATACGCAGTATTTT
NA	TRBV11-2	NA	TRBJ2-3	CASSLETTSTDTQYF	TGTGCCAGCAGCTTAGAGACGACTAGCACAGATACGCAGTATTTT
NA	TRBV2	NA	TRBJ2-7	CASREVTVSYEQYF	TGTGCCAGCAGGGAAGTGACAGTCTCCTACGAGCAGTACTTC
TRBD1	TRBV3-1/TRBV3-2	NA	TRBJ1-3	CASSQNRGGGNTIYF	TGTGCCAGCAGCCAGAACAGGGGCGGTGGAAACACCATATATTTT
TRBD1	TRBV5-1	NA	TRBJ1-6	CASSTQGGNSPLHF	TGCGCCAGCAGCACACAGGGGGGGAATTCACCCCTCCACTTT
NA	TRBV28	NA	TRBJ2-1	CASTRTGVDEQFF	TGTGCCAGCACCCGTACGGGGGTAGATGAGCAGTTCTTC
NA	TRBV5-8	NA	TRBJ2-2	CASSPVPTGSGELFF	TGTGCCAGCAGCCCCGTCCCGACTGGAAGCGGGGAGCTGTTTTTT
TRBD1	TRBV4-2	NA	TRBJ2-7	CASSPIGDRGLEQYF	TGTGCCAGCAGCCCTATAGGGGACAGGGGGCTAGAGCAGTACTTC
NA	TRBV28	once	TRBJ2-7	CASRGDEGSYEQYF	TGTGCCAGCAGGGGCGATGAAGGAAGCTACGAGCAGTACTTC
NA	TRBV24-1	NA	TRBJ2-3	CATGTTEFTQYF	TGTGCCACCGGAACGACAGAGTTTACGCAGTATTTT
NA	TRBV7-6	NA	TRBJ2-5	CASSSSSQGGRQYF	TGTGCCAGCAGCTCCAGTAGTCAGGGGGGACGCCAGTACTTC
TRBD2	TRBV7-2	NA	TRBJ2-1	CASSLESGTSGYNEQFF	TGTGCCAGCAGCTTAGAATCCGGGACTAGCGGGTACAATGAGCAGTTCTTC
TRBD1	TRBV7-2	NA	TRBJ1-4	CASSPWDRENEKLFF	TGTGCCAGCAGCCCTTGGGACAGGGAGAATGAAAAACTGTTTTTT
NA	TRBV24-1	NA	TRBJ1-3	CATSDLRREMGNTIYF	TGTGCCACCAGTGATTTGCGAAGGGAGATGGGAAACACCATATATTTT
NA	TRBV7-8	NA	TRBJ2-1	CASSTGRANNEQFF	TGTGCCAGCAGCACGGGGAGAGCCAACAATGAGCAGTTCTTC
TRBD2	TRBV19	NA	TRBJ2-1	CASSWGTSGPPRDEQFF	TGTGCCAGTAGTTGGGGGACTAGCGGACCCCCGCGTGATGAGCAGTTCTTC
TRBD1	TRBV3-1/TRBV3-2	NA	TRBJ1-2	CASSQRMGQGYGYTF	TGTGCCAGCAGCCAACGTATGGGACAGGGCTATGGCTACACCTTC
NA	TRBV27	NA	TRBJ1-2	CASSFSLSYGYTF	TGTGCCAGCAGTTTTAGCCTTTCATATGGCTACACCTTC
NA	TRBV18	NA	TRBJ1-1	CASSPSRESEAFF	TGTGCCAGCTCACCATCCCGGGAATCTGAAGCTTTCTTT